This entry concerns a single TCR beta chain. The data originate from a study of shared clonotypes between healthy human individuals. Profiling relied on immunoSEQ multiplex PCR, and the TCRdb table lists in-frame clones only, not all of them. The sample comprises roughly 2.2 million clones, approximately 93% of which are singletons, and 0.39% rests with the top ten. The CDR3 is 12 residues long. CDR1 and CDR2 from the germline V gene are SGHTA and FQGNSA. V gave up 6 bases and J gave up 4 bases, with 6 bases separating them. This receptor was taken from a man between 18 and 29 years old in good health. Some clones in this sample may be carry-over from other donors' samples. The sample consisted of naive CD4+ T cells from PBMCs. Subset defined: CD45RA+ positively selected. V and J are TRBV7-2 and TRBJ2-2, with D hard to call. The CDR3 loop is CASRERTGELFF. The CDR3, as DNA: TGTGCCAGCAGAGAGCGCACCGGGGAGCTGTTTTTT.